This TCR beta chain was captured by sequencing in a study of blood T cell repertoires in COVID-19. Overall study context: Researchers got acute and convalescent COVID-19 samples from the United States, Italy and Spain.

The protocol was immunoSEQ multiplex PCR, while the TCRdb copy is restricted to in-frame clones and leaves out a portion. The data contain more than 150,000 clones, around four fifths of them singletons. This clone came up a few times. CDR1 and CDR2 from the germline V gene are KGHDR and SFDVKD. CDR3 length: 14 amino acids. The V end lost 2 bases, the J end lost 5 bases, and 9 bases lay between the germline ends. The source material was PBMCs or T cells enriched from blood (not recorded which). This receptor was identified in a man between 35 and 55 years old who had recovered from COVID-19. V is TRBV24-1 and J is TRBJ1-5; weak D call: TRBD1 (5 bases). CDR3 sequence (DNA): TGTGCCACCAGTGATTCCGACAGCCATCAGCCCCAGCATTTT. Its protein product is CATSDSDSHQPQHF.